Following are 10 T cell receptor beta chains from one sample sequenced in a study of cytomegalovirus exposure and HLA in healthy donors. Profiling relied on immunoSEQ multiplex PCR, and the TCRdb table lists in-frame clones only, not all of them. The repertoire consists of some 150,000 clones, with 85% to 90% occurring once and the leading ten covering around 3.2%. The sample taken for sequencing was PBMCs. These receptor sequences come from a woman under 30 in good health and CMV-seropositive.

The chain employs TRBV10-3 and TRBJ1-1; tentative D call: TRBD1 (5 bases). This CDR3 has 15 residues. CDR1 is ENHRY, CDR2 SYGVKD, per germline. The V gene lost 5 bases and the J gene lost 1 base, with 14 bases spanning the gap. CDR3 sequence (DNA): TGTGCCATCAGTCCAACCGGCCAGGGGAACACTGAAGCTTTCTTT. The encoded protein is CAISPTGQGNTEAFF.

This CDR3 is CASSQDSNTGELFF. The DNA for the CDR3 is TGTGCCAGCAGCCAGGACAGTAACACCGGGGAGCTGTTTTTT. The V and J genes are TRBV11-2 and TRBJ2-2, with a weak D call TRBD1 (6 bases). The CDR3 contains 14 residues. V dropped 5 bases and J dropped 2 bases, with 9 bases sitting between them. CDR1 SGHAT and CDR2 FQNNGV come from the germline V gene.

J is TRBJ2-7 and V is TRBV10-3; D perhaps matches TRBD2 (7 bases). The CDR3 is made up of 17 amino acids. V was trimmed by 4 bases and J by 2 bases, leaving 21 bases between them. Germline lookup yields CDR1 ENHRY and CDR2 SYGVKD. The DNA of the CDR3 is TGTGCCATCAGTGGGACACTGGGGGGGGGCGATCCCTACGAGCAGTACTTC. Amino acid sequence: CAISGTLGGGDPYEQYF.

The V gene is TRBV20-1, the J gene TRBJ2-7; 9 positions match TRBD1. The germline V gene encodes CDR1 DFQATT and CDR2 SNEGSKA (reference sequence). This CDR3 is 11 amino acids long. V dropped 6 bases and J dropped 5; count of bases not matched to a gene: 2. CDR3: CSAWTGDEQYF. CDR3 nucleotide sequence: TGCAGTGCCTGGACAGGGGACGAGCAGTACTTC.

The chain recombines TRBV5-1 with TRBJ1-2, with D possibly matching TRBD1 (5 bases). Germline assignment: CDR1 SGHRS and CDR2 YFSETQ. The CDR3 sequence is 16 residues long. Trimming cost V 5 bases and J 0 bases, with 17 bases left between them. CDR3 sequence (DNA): TGCGCCAGCAGGGCGATTACAGGTGGATCTAACTATGGCTACACCTTC. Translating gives CASRAITGGSNYGYTF. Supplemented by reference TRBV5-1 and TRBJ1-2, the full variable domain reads KAGVTQTPRYLIKTRGQQVTLSCSPISGHRSVSWYQQTPGQGLQFLFEYFSETQRNKGNFPGRFSGRQFSNSRSEMNVSTLELGDSALYLCASRAITGGSNYGYTFGSGTRLTVV.

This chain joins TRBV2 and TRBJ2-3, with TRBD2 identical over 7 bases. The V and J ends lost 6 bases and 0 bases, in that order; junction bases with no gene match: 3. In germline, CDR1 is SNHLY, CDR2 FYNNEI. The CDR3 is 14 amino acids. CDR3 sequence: CASRASGSTDTQYF. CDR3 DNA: TGTGCCAGCAGGGCTAGCGGAAGCACAGATACGCAGTATTTT. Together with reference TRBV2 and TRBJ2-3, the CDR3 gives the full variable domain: EPEVTQTPSHQVTQMGQEVILRCVPISNHLYFYWYRQILGQKVEFLVSFYNNEISEKSEIFDDQFSVERPDGSNFTLKIRSTKLEDSAMYFCASRASGSTDTQYFGPGTRLTVL.

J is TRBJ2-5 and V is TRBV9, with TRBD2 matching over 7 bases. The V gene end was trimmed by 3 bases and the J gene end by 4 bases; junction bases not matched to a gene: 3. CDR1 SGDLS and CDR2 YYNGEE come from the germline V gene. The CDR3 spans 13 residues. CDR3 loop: CASSAVAGETQYF. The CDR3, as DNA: TGTGCCAGCAGCGCCGTAGCGGGAGAGACCCAGTACTTC.

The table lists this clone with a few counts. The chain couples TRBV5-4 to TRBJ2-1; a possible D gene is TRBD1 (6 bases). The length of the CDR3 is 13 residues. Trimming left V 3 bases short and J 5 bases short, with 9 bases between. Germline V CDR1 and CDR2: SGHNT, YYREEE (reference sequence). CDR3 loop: CASSSDRNNEQFF. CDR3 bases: TGTGCCAGCAGCTCCGACAGGAACAATGAGCAGTTCTTC.

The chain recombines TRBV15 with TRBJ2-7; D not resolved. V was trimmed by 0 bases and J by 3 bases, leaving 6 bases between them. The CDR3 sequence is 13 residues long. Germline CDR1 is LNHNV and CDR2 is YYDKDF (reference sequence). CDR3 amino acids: CATSRDRNYEQYF. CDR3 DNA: TGTGCCACCAGCAGAGACAGGAACTACGAGCAGTACTTC.

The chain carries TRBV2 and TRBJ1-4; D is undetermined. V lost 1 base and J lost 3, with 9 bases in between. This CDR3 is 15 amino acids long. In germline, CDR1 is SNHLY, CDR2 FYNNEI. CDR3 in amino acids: CASSEGGLSNEKLFF. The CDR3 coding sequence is TGTGCCAGCAGTGAAGGAGGGTTGTCTAATGAAAAACTGTTTTTT.